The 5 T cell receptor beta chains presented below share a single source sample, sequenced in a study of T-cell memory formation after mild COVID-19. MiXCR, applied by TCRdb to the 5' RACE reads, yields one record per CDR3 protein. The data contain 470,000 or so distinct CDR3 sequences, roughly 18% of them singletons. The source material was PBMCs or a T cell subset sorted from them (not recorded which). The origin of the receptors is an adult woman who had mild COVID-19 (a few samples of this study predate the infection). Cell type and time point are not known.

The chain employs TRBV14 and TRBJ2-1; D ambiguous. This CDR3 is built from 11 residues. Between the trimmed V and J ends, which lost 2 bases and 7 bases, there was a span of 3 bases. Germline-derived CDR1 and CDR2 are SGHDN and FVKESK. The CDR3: CASSQINEQFF. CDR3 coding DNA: TGTGCCAGCAGCCAAATTAATGAGCAGTTCTTC.

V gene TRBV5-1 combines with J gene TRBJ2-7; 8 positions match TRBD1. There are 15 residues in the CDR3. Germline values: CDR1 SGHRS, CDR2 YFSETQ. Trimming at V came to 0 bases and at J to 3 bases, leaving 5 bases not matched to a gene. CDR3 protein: CASSLGNTGGYEQYF. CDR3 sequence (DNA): TGCGCCAGCAGCTTGGGCAACACAGGGGGCTACGAGCAGTACTTC.

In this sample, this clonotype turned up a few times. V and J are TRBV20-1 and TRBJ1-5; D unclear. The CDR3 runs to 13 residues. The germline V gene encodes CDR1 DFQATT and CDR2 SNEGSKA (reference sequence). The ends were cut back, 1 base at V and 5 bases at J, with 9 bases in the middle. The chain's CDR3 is CSARGGIDQPQHF. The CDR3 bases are TGCAGTGCTAGAGGGGGTATTGATCAGCCCCAGCATTTT.

As DNA, the CDR3 is TGTGCCACCAGTGTTGACGGTGTAGGTCAAGAGACCCAGTACTTC. This encodes CATSVDGVGQETQYF. This rearrangement joins TRBV24-1 to TRBJ2-5; D unclear. V lost 5 bases, J lost 2 bases, and 14 bases lay in between. CDR3 length: 15 residues. CDR1 and CDR2 from the germline V gene are KGHDR and SFDVKD.

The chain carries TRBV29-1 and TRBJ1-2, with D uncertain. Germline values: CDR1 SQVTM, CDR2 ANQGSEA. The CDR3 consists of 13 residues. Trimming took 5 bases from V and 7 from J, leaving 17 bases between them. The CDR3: CSVPTWVESGYTF. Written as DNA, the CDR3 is TGCAGCGTTCCGACGTGGGTCGAGTCTGGCTACACCTTC. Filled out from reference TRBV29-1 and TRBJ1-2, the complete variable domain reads SAVISQKPSRDICQRGTSLTIQCQVDSQVTMMFWYRQQPGQSLTLIATANQGSEATYESGFVIDKFPISRPNLTFSTLTVSNMSPEDSSIYLCSVPTWVESGYTFGSGTRLTVV.